The 6 T cell receptor beta chains below come from one sample, sequenced in a study of blood T cell repertoires in COVID-19. Repertoires were generated with immunoSEQ multiplex PCR, while TCRdb's copy carries only in-frame clones and drops some. The data hold 200,000 to 300,000 clones, with approximately 86% observed a single time. The source material was peripheral blood. The receptors were sampled from a woman aged 60-70 years with COVID-19, enrolled during active disease.

This sequence joins TRBV6-1 and TRBJ1-4; 9 bases map to TRBD1. The J segment lost 7 bases and the V segment lost 0 bases, leaving 12 bases of the junction unmatched. This CDR3 has 18 residues. CDR1 MNHNS and CDR2 SASEGT come from the germline V gene. The CDR3 sequence: CASSEAVGQGVRVEKLFF. The CDR3 coding sequence is TGTGCCAGCAGTGAAGCGGTGGGACAGGGAGTGAGAGTTGAAAAACTGTTTTTT.

This chain links TRBV5-6 with TRBJ2-2; 10 positions match TRBD1. Trimming cost V 3 bases and J 3 bases; bases outside gene matches: 5. The length of the CDR3 is 16 residues. Germline CDR1 is SGHDT and CDR2 is YYEEEE. The CDR3 here is CASSSGTGVHTGELFF. CDR3 DNA: TGTGCCAGCAGCTCCGGGACAGGGGTTCACACCGGGGAGCTGTTTTTT.

The chain uses TRBV11-2 and TRBJ2-1; D is possibly TRBD1 (5 bases). CDR1 SGHAT and CDR2 FQNNGV come from the germline V gene. The length of the CDR3 is 14 residues. V was clipped by 0 bases and J by 5 bases, with 8 bases between them. CDR3 sequence: CASSLDRVDNEQFF. Written as DNA, the CDR3 is TGTGCCAGCAGCTTAGACAGGGTGGACAATGAGCAGTTCTTC.

The rearrangement uses TRBV5-1 and TRBJ2-5; D gene unclear. Germline CDR1 is SGHRS and CDR2 is YFSETQ. This CDR3 has 14 residues. Trimming shortened V by 4 bases and J by 2 bases, and 12 bases separated the two germline ends. CDR3 nucleotide sequence: TGCGCCAGCAGCCGCACGGTAACTCAAGAGACCCAGTACTTC. Translating it yields CASSRTVTQETQYF.

This chain joins TRBV5-1 and TRBJ1-1; the D gene is possibly TRBD1 (6 bases). Germline CDR1 SGHRS, CDR2 YFSETQ. This CDR3 is 16 amino acids long. V was trimmed by 1 base and J by 0 bases, leaving 13 bases between them. The CDR3: CASSLKGGPMNTEAFF. The CDR3 region has the DNA TGCGCCAGCAGCTTGAAGGGGGGGCCAATGAACACTGAAGCTTTCTTT.

The V gene is TRBV6-2 or TRBV6-3, the J gene TRBJ1-2; a weak D match, TRBD1 (5 bases). CDR1 MNHEY and CDR2 SVGEGT come from the germline V gene. V dropped 5 bases and J dropped 5 bases, with 18 bases sitting between them. There are 15 residues in the CDR3. CDR3 sequence: CASSTTSVGRYGYTF. The CDR3 DNA reads as TGTGCCAGCAGTACCACATCCGTGGGGCGATATGGCTACACCTTC.